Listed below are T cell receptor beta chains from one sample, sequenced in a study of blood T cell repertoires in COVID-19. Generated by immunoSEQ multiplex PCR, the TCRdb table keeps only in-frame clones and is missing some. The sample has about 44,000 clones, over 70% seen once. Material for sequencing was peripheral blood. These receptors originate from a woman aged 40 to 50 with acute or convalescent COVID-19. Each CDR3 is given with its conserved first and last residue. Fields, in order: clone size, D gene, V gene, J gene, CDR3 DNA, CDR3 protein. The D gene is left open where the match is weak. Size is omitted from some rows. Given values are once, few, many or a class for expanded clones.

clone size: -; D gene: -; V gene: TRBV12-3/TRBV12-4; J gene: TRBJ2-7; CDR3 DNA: TGTGCCAGCAGTTTAGAGCGCCTCGGGGAGCAGTACTTC; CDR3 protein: CASSLERLGEQYF
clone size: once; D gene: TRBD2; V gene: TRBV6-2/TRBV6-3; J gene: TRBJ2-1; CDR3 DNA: TGTGCCAGCAGTTACGGGGGGGGGTACAATGAGCAGTTCTTC; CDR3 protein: CASSYGGGYNEQFF
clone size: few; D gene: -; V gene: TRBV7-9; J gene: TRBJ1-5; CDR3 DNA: TGTGCCAGCAGCCACGACAGGTCTCAATGGGCCCAGCATTTT; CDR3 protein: CASSHDRSQWAQHF
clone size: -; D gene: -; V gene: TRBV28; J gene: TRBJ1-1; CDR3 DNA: TGTGCCAGCAGTTTTGTCGACCCCCTGGCAGGTACTGAAGCTTTCTTT; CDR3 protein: CASSFVDPLAGTEAFF
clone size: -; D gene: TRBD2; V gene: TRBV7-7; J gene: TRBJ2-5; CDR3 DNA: TGTGCTAGCAGCTCGGGACTAGCGGGAGAGACCCAGTACTTC; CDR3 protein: CASSSGLAGETQYF
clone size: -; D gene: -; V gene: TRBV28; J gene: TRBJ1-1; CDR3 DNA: TGTGCCAGCAAAGTCCTAGTACTGAACACTGAAGCTTTCTTT; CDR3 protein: CASKVLVLNTEAFF
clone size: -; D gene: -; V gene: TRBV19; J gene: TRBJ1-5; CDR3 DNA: TGTGCCAGTAGTATAGATGGGGCGGGCCTGGGGGGGAATCAGCCCCAGCATTTT; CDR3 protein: CASSIDGAGLGGNQPQHF
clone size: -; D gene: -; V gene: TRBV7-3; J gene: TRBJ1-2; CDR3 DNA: TGTGCCAGCAGCTTCTCCCCCGGGTTTGGCTACACCTTC; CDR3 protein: CASSFSPGFGYTF
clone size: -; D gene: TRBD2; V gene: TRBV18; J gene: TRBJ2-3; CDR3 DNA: TGTGCCAGCTCACCACCTACTATCGAAACTAGCGGAGACACAGATACGCAGTATTTT; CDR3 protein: CASSPPTIETSGDTDTQYF
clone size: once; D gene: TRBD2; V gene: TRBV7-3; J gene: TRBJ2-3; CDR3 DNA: TGTGCCAGCAGCTTCGGGACTAGCGGGGGGGCCTACACAGATACGCAGTATTTT; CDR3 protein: CASSFGTSGGAYTDTQYF
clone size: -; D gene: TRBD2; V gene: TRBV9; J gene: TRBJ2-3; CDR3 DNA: TGTGCCAGCAGCGTCAGGGAGGGGTGGGATACGCAGTATTTT; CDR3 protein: CASSVREGWDTQYF